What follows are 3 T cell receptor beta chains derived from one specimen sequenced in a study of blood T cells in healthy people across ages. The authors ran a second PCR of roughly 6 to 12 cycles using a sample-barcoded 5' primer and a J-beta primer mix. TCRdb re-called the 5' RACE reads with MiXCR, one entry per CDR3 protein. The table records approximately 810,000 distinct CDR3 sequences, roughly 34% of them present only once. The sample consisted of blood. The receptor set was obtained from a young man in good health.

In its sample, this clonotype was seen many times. CDR3 region: CSVQARRQETQYF. For the CDR3, the DNA is TGCAGCGTACAGGCCCGACGGCAAGAGACCCAGTACTTC. The V call is TRBV29-1, the J call TRBJ2-5, with D possibly matching TRBD1 (5 bases). This CDR3 region has 13 residues. CDR1 and CDR2 (germline): SQVTM, ANQGSEA. With 6 bases removed from V and 2 bases from J, the gap between germline ends came to 13 bases.

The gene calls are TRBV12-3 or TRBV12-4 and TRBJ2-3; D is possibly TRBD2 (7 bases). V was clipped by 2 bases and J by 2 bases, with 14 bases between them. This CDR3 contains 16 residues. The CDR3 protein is CASSLRGGGPTDTQYF. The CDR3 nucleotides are TGTGCCAGCAGTTTAAGAGGCGGGGGCCCCACAGATACGCAGTATTTT.

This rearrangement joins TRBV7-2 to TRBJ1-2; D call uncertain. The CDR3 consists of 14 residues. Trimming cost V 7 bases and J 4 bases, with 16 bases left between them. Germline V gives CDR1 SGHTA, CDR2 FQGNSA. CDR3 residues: CASIKLGTGYGYTF. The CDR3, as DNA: TGTGCCAGCATCAAACTCGGTACTGGCTATGGCTACACCTTC. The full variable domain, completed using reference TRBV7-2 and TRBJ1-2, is GAGVSQSPSNKVTEKGKDVELRCDPISGHTALYWYRQSLGQGLEFLIYFQGNSAPDKSGLPSDRFSAERTGGSVSTLTIQRTQQEDSAVYLCASIKLGTGYGYTFGSGTRLTVV.